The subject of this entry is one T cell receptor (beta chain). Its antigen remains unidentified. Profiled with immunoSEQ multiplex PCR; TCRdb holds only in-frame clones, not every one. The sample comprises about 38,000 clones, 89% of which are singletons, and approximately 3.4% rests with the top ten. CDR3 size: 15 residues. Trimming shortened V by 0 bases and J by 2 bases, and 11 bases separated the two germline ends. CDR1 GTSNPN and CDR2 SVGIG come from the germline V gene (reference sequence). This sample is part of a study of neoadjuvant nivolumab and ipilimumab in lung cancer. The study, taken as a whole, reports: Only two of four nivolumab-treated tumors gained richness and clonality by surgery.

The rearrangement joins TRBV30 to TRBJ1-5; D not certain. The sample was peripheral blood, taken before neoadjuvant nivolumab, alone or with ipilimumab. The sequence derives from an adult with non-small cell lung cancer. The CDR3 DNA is TGTGCCTGGAGTGTAGGAGGGCTGGGCAATCAGCCCCAGCATTTT. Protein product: CAWSVGGLGNQPQHF.